This T cell receptor beta chain was documented in a study of cytomegalovirus exposure and HLA in healthy donors. From germline, CDR1 is MNHEY and CDR2 SMNVEV (reference sequence). The V segment lost 6 bases and the J segment 0 bases; nucleotides outside the gene matches: 7. The CDR3 extends over 17 amino acids. Use of 60 Vbeta and 13 Jbeta primers characterized the PCR. The protocol was immunoSEQ multiplex PCR, while the TCRdb copy is restricted to in-frame clones and leaves out a portion. The sample gives approximately 97,000 clones, roughly two thirds of which show up once; over 3% is in the top ten.

The sequenced sample consisted of PBMCs. The chain carries TRBV27 and TRBJ2-1, with TRBD2 matching 11 bases. The TCR comes from a man aged 40-50 years in good health and CMV-seronegative. This CDR3 is CASRPLAGGLSYNEQFF. CDR3 sequence (DNA): TGTGCCAGCAGACCGCTAGCGGGGGGACTCTCCTACAATGAGCAGTTCTTC.